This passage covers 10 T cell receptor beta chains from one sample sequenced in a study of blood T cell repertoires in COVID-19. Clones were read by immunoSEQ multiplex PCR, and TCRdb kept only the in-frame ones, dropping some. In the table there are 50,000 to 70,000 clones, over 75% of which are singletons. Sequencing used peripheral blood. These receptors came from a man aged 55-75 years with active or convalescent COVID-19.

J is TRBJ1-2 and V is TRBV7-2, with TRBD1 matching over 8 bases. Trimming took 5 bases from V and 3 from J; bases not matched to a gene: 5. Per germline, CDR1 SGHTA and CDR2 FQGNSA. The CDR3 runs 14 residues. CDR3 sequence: CASSKTGDYYGYTF. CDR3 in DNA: TGTGCCAGCAGCAAGACAGGGGACTACTATGGCTACACCTTC.

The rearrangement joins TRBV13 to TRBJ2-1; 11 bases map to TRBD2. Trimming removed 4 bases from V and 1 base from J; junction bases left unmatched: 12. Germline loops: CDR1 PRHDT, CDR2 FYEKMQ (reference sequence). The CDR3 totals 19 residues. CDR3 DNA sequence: TGTGCCAGCAGCTCCAGGGGTTGGCCTAGCGGGGGGTCCTACAATGAGCAGTTCTTC. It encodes CASSSRGWPSGGSYNEQFF. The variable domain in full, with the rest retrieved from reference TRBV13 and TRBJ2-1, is AAGVIQSPRHLIKEKRETATLKCYPIPRHDTVYWYQQGPGQDPQFLISFYEKMQSDKGSIPDRFSAQQFSDYHSELNMSSLELGDSALYFCASSSRGWPSGGSYNEQFFGPGTRLTVL.

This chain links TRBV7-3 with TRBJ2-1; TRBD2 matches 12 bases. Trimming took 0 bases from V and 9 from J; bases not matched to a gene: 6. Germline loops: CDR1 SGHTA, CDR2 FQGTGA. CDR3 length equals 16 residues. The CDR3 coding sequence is TGTGCCAGCAGCTTAACACCTAGCGGGGGGGCCGGTGAGCAGTTCTTC. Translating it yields CASSLTPSGGAGEQFF.

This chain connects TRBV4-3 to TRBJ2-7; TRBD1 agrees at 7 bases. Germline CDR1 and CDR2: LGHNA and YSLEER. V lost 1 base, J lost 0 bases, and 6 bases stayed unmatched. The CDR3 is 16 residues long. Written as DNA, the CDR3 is TGCGCCAGCAGCCAAGTTGGGACAGACAACTCCTACGAGCAGTACTTC. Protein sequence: CASSQVGTDNSYEQYF.

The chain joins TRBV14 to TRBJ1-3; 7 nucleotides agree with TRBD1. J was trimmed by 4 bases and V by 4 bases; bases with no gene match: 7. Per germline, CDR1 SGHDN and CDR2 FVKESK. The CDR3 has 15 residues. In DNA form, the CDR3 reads TGTGCCAGCAGCCCGACAGGGAGAGTCGGAAACACCATATATTTT. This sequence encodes CASSPTGRVGNTIYF.

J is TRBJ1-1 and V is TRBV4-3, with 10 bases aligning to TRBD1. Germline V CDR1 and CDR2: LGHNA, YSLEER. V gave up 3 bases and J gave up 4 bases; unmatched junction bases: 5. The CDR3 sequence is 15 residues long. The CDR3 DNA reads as TGCGCCAGCAGCCACCCGACAGGGGGCTTCACTGAAGCTTTCTTT. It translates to CASSHPTGGFTEAFF.

The CDR3 region is CASRARGNYTGELFF. CDR3 nucleotides: TGCGCCAGCAGGGCGCGGGGGAACTACACCGGGGAGCTGTTTTTT. This rearrangement joins TRBV5-1 to TRBJ2-2; 7 bases are shared with TRBD2. Germline-derived CDR1 and CDR2 are SGHRS and YFSETQ. Losses at the gene ends were 5 bases for V and 3 bases for J; bases not matched to a gene: 7. CDR3 length: 15 residues. Looking up the rest from reference TRBV5-1 and TRBJ2-2 gives the full variable domain: KAGVTQTPRYLIKTRGQQVTLSCSPISGHRSVSWYQQTPGQGLQFLFEYFSETQRNKGNFPGRFSGRQFSNSRSEMNVSTLELGDSALYLCASRARGNYTGELFFGEGSRLTVL.

CDR3 nucleotide sequence: TGTGCCAGCAGCCCCTCTATAGTTGGTGGCTACACCTTC. Translation: CASSPSIVGGYTF. The gene calls are TRBV14 and TRBJ1-2, with no clear D. The CDR3 has 13 residues. Between the trimmed V and J ends, which lost 4 bases and 7 bases, there was a span of 13 bases. Germline CDR1 reads SGHDN; CDR2 reads FVKESK.

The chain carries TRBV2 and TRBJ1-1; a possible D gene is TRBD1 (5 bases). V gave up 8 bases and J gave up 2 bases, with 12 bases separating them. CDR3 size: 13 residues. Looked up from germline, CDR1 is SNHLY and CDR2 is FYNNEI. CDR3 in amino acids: CASLSGGNTEAFF. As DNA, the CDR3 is TGTGCCAGCCTCTCGGGGGGTAACACTGAAGCTTTCTTT.

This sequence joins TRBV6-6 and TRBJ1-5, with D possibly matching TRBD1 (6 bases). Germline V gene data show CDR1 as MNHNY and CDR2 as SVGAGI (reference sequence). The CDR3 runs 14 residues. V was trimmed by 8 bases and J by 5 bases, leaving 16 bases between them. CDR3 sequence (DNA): TGTGCCAGCGGGGGCAGGGACCTGGATCAGCCCCAGCATTTT. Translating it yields CASGGRDLDQPQHF.